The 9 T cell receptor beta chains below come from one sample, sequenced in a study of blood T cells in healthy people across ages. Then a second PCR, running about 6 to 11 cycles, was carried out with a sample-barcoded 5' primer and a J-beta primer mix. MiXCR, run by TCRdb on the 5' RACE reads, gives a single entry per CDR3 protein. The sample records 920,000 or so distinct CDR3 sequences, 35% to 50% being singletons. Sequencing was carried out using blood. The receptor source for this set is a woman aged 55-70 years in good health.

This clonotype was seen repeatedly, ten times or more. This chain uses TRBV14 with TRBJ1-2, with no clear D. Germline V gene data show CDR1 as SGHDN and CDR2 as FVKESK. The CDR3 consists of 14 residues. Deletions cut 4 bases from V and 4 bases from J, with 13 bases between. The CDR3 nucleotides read TGTGCCAGCAGCCCCCGACGCCGTTTCTATGGCTACACCTTC. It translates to CASSPRRRFYGYTF.

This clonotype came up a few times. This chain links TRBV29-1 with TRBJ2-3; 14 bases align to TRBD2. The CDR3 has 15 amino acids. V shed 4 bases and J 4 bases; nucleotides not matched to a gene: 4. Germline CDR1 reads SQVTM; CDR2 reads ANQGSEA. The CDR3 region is CSVAGTSGSADTQYF. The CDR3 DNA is TGCAGCGTTGCTGGGACTAGCGGGAGTGCAGATACGCAGTATTTT.

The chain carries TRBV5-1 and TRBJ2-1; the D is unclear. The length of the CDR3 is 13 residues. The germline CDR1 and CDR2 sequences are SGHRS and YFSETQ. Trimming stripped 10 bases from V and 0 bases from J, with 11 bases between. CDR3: CASGQRSYNEQFF. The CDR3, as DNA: TGCGCCTCGGGCCAACGCTCCTACAATGAGCAGTTCTTC.

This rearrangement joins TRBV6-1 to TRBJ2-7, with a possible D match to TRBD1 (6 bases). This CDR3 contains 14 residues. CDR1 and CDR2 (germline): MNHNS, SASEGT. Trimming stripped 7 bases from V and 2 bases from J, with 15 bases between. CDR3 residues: CASTYRDGTYEQYF. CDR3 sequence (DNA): TGTGCCAGCACCTACAGGGATGGAACCTACGAGCAGTACTTC.

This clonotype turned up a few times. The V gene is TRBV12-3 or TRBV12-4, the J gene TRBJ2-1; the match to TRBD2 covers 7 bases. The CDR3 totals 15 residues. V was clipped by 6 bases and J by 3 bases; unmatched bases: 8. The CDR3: CASSHRDYNYNEQFF. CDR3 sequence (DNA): TGTGCCAGCAGCCACCGGGACTATAACTACAATGAGCAGTTCTTC.

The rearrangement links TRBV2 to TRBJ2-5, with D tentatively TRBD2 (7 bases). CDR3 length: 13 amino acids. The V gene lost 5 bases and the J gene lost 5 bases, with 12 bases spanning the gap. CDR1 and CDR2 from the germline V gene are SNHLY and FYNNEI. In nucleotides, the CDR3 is TGTGCCAGCAGTAAGGGGGAGGGGGAGACCCAGTACTTC. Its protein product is CASSKGEGETQYF.

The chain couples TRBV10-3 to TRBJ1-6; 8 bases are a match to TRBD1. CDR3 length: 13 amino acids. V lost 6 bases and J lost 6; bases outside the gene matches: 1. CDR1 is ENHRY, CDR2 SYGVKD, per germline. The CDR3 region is CAIRGQVNSPLHF. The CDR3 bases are TGTGCCATCAGGGGACAGGTTAATTCACCCCTCCACTTT.

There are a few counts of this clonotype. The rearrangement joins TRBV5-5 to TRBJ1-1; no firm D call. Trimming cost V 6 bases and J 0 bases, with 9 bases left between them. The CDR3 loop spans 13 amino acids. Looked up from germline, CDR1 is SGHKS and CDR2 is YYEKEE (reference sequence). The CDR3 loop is CASKGWMNTEAFF. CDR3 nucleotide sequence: TGTGCCAGCAAAGGCTGGATGAACACTGAAGCTTTCTTT.

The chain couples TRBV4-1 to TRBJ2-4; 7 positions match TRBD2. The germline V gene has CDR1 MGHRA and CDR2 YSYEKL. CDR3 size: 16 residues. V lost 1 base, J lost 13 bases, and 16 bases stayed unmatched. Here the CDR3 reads CASSQVFPSGYNEQYF. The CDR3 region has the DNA TGCGCCAGCAGCCAAGTTTTTCCTAGCGGCTACAATGAGCAGTACTTC.